A single sample is the source of the 25 T cell receptor beta chains below, sequenced in a study of T cell responses to AZD1222 COVID-19 vaccine (dated by TCRdb to about 2021). Libraries were built with the immunoSEQ multiplex PCR assay. TCRdb carries this immuneACCESS record with in-frame sequences only. Its versions omit some clonotypes, under half of them owing to an unresolved V gene in the studies checked, with the rest unexplained. This sample comprises 150,000 to 200,000 clones, about 94% of them detected only once. Approximately 9.6% of the sample belongs to the ten largest clones. Per the publication, the time point label means: baseline before first vaccination. Here the sequenced sample was peripheral blood, taken on day 0 of AZD1222 vaccination. The receptors shown here come from an adult in good health.

The chain is built from TRBV24-1 and TRBJ2-1; 7 nucleotides line up with TRBD2. Germline V lookup: CDR1 KGHDR, CDR2 SFDVKD. The junction had 7 bases not matched to a gene; V was cut back by 9 bases and J by 0 bases. The CDR3 totals 15 residues. CDR3 nucleotides: TGTGCCACCGCCCCGGGGAGGGGCTCCTACAATGAGCAGTTCTTC. This gives the protein CATAPGRGSYNEQFF.

This rearrangement joins TRBV6-5 to TRBJ1-2; no firm D call. V lost 2 bases and J lost 0, with 10 bases in between. CDR3 size: 15 residues. The germline V gene encodes CDR1 MNHEY and CDR2 SVGAGI. CDR3 residues: CASSYTTAANYGYTF. In nucleotides, the CDR3 is TGTGCCAGCAGTTACACGACTGCAGCTAACTATGGCTACACCTTC.

This rearrangement joins TRBV6-5 to TRBJ1-2; 7 bases line up with TRBD1. The trim removed 0 bases at V and 4 bases at J, leaving 2 bases unmatched. The CDR3 totals 14 residues. CDR1 is MNHEY, CDR2 SVGAGI, per germline. CDR3 nucleotide sequence: TGTGCCAGCAGTTACTCGCACAGGGGCTATGGCTACACCTTC. This translates into CASSYSHRGYGYTF.

V and J are TRBV10-3 and TRBJ2-1, with D tentatively TRBD1 (6 bases). The CDR3 is 13 amino acids. The V and J ends lost 7 bases and 8 bases respectively, with 15 bases between them. From germline, CDR1 is ENHRY and CDR2 SYGVKD. The CDR3 DNA follows: TGTGCCATCAACTCCAGGGGAGCGGATGAGCAGTTCTTC. Protein sequence: CAINSRGADEQFF.

The chain employs TRBV6-5 and TRBJ2-7; 7 bases fit TRBD1. Germline V lookup: CDR1 MNHEY, CDR2 SVGAGI. CDR3 length equals 15 residues. Trimming cost V 6 bases and J 5 bases; bases outside gene matches: 13. DNA for the CDR3: TGTGCCAGCAGAGGACAGGTTTTTTACATCGACGAGCAGTACTTC. As protein: CASRGQVFYIDEQYF.

This sequence joins TRBV24-1 and TRBJ1-2; 11 nucleotides agree with TRBD1. Germline-derived CDR1 and CDR2 are KGHDR and SFDVKD. The V and J ends lost 5 bases and 4 bases, in that order; junction bases with no gene match: 2. The CDR3 has 14 amino acids. The CDR3 region has the DNA TGTGCCACCAGTGGGACAGGGGGCTCCTATGGCTACACCTTC. It translates to CATSGTGGSYGYTF.

This clone has just a few counts. This chain links TRBV19 with TRBJ1-1; D not certain. CDR1 is LNHDA and CDR2 is SQIVND in the germline V gene (reference sequence). The CDR3 spans 17 residues. Trimming shortened V by 1 base and J by 0 bases, and 15 bases separated the two germline ends. CDR3 DNA sequence: TGTGCCAGTAGTATAGTGGCCGCGAGGGTTGTGAACACTGAAGCTTTCTTT. This sequence encodes CASSIVAARVVNTEAFF.

The chain carries TRBV24-1 and TRBJ2-2; D is unresolved. Between the trimmed V and J ends, which lost 1 base and 7 bases, there was a span of 12 bases. The CDR3 contains 15 residues. The germline CDR1 and CDR2 sequences are KGHDR and SFDVKD. The CDR3 bases are TGTGCCACCAGTGATTTCCGCACGGTGGGCGGGGAGCTGTTTTTT. This codes for CATSDFRTVGGELFF.

V and J are TRBV6-1 and TRBJ1-1; no clear D gene. Deletions cut 1 base from V and 4 bases from J, with 10 bases between. Germline V gene sequence: CDR1 MNHNS, CDR2 SASEGT. The length of the CDR3 is 14 residues. The CDR3 sequence: CASSEGGGVTEAFF. The CDR3 bases are TGTGCCAGCAGTGAAGGGGGTGGTGTCACTGAAGCTTTCTTT.

The rearrangement links TRBV2 to TRBJ1-2; the D is unclear. With 1 base removed from V and 3 bases from J, the gap between germline ends came to 3 bases. The germline CDR1 and CDR2 sequences are SNHLY and FYNNEI. The CDR3 has 12 amino acids. The CDR3 loop is CASSEDYYGYTF. The CDR3 nucleotides read TGTGCCAGCAGTGAAGATTACTATGGCTACACCTTC.

The chain couples TRBV7-8 to TRBJ2-1, with 9 bases identical to TRBD1. Germline CDR1 is SGHVS and CDR2 is FQNEAQ. V trimming: 6 bases; J trimming: 7 bases; junction bases outside the gene matches: 7. The CDR3 spans 14 residues. The CDR3 coding sequence is TGTGCCAGCAGTCGGGGACAGGGAGGGAATGAGCAGTTCTTC. Its protein is CASSRGQGGNEQFF. Full variable domain (remainder filled in from reference TRBV7-8 and TRBJ2-1): GAGVSQSPRYKVAKRGQDVALRCDPISGHVSLFWYQQALGQGPEFLTYFQNEAQLDKSGLPSDRFFAERPEGSVSTLKIQRTQQEDSAVYLCASSRGQGGNEQFFGPGTRLTVL.

The V call is TRBV5-4, the J call TRBJ1-2, with D tentatively TRBD1 (6 bases). CDR3 size: 13 residues. The V gene's germline CDR1 is SGHNT and CDR2 YYREEE (reference sequence). Trimming took 0 bases from V and 5 from J, leaving 8 bases between them. The CDR3 sequence is CASSLVGQYGYTF. In DNA, the CDR3 is TGTGCCAGCAGCTTGGTCGGACAGTATGGCTACACCTTC.

The chain is built from TRBV21-1 and TRBJ1-6. TRBV21-1 is a documented pseudogene. The CDR3 is made up of 17 amino acids. The DNA for the CDR3 is TGTGCCAGCAGCTCAAAGTCCCAAGCGGAGGGAAGTTCACCCCTCCACTTT. Protein product: CASSSKSQAEGSSPLHF.

The chain has TRBV3-1 (or the pseudogene TRBV3-2) and TRBJ2-1; the match to TRBD2 covers 12 bases. The CDR3 totals 16 residues. J gave up 4 bases and V 2 bases, and 3 bases lay outside the gene matches. In germline, CDR1 is LGHDT, CDR2 YNNKEL (reference sequence). The CDR3 sequence is CASSQLAGGCYNEQFF. The CDR3 DNA reads TGTGCCAGCAGCCAACTAGCGGGAGGGTGTTACAATGAGCAGTTCTTC.

The chain has TRBV19 and TRBJ1-4, with unresolved D. The CDR3 covers 15 residues. Germline CDR1 LNHDA, CDR2 SQIVND (reference sequence). Trimming left V 1 base short and J 10 bases short, with 16 bases between. CDR3 residues: CASSIVVEDFGKLFF. In DNA form, the CDR3 reads TGTGCCAGTAGTATAGTGGTGGAGGATTTCGGAAAACTGTTTTTT.

The chain couples TRBV13 to TRBJ2-1; D gene unclear. The CDR3 sequence is 15 residues long. The germline V gene has CDR1 PRHDT and CDR2 FYEKMQ (reference sequence). V dropped 2 bases and J dropped 4 bases, with 12 bases sitting between them. CDR3 protein: CASSLSMGGYNEQFF. CDR3 DNA: TGTGCCAGCAGCTTATCTATGGGCGGATACAATGAGCAGTTCTTC.

This chain uses TRBV30 with TRBJ1-5; D remains unclear. The ends were cut back, 8 bases at V and 5 bases at J, with 16 bases in the middle. The CDR3 loop spans 13 amino acids. Germline V lookup: CDR1 GTSNPN, CDR2 SVGIG (reference sequence). The CDR3 DNA follows: TGTGCCGCAGGACCCGCCGCCGATCAGCCCCAGCATTTT. Residues: CAAGPAADQPQHF.

The chain links TRBV9 to TRBJ1-1; 8 nucleotides agree with TRBD1. The V gene's germline CDR1 is SGDLS and CDR2 YYNGEE. The CDR3 is made up of 15 amino acids. V was clipped by 0 bases and J by 6 bases; unmatched bases: 7. The CDR3 DNA follows: TGTGCCAGCAGCGTAGATGACAGGGGAGGGGCTGAAGCTTTCTTT. Protein: CASSVDDRGGAEAFF.

This rearrangement joins TRBV27 to TRBJ2-7; TRBD1 is a possible D gene (6 bases). The length of the CDR3 is 14 residues. Germline-derived CDR1 and CDR2 are MNHEY and SMNVEV (reference sequence). Trimming took 2 bases from V and 3 from J, leaving 11 bases between them. The CDR3 nucleotides are TGTGCCAGCAGTTTAAACAGGGCGAACTACGAGCAGTACTTC. Its translation: CASSLNRANYEQYF.

The chain recombines TRBV28 with TRBJ1-1; unclear D gene. Germline V gene data show CDR1 as MDHEN and CDR2 as SYDVKM. The germline V and J ends were trimmed by 8 bases and 11 bases, with 15 bases remaining between them. This CDR3 region has 11 residues. CDR3 loop: CASGYLPRAFF. The CDR3 DNA reads as TGTGCCAGCGGTTACCTACCGAGGGCTTTCTTT. Looking up the rest from reference TRBV28 and TRBJ1-1 gives the full variable domain: DVKVTQSSRYLVKRTGEKVFLECVQDMDHENMFWYRQDPGLGLRLIYFSYDVKMKEKGDIPEGYSVSREKKERFSLILESASTNQTSMYLCASGYLPRAFFGQGTRLTVV.

The chain is built from TRBV15 and TRBJ1-4, with D hard to call. Trimming shortened V by 0 bases and J by 5 bases, and 13 bases separated the two germline ends. The CDR3 is 16 amino acids. Looked up from germline, CDR1 is LNHNV and CDR2 is YYDKDF (reference sequence). This chain's CDR3 is CATSRDPAGRNEKLFF. DNA of the CDR3: TGTGCCACCAGCAGAGATCCGGCAGGCCGCAATGAAAAACTGTTTTTT.

V and J are TRBV24-1 and TRBJ1-1, with D perhaps TRBD1 (5 bases). CDR1 is KGHDR and CDR2 is SFDVKD in the germline V gene. This CDR3 is built from 12 residues. V lost 3 bases and J 8 bases, leaving 9 bases between the germline ends. CDR3 loop: CATSDGALEAFF. CDR3 nucleotide sequence: TGTGCCACCAGTGATGGGGCTTTAGAAGCTTTCTTT.

This sequence joins TRBV27 and TRBJ1-1; D might be TRBD1 (5 bases). The CDR3 loop spans 13 amino acids. Between the trimmed V and J ends, which lost 9 bases and 4 bases, there was a span of 15 bases. Per the germline V gene, CDR1 is MNHEY and CDR2 is SMNVEV (reference sequence). The CDR3 is CASAQGFGTEAFF. The DNA for the CDR3 is TGTGCCAGTGCCCAGGGATTTGGCACTGAAGCTTTCTTT.

The chain carries TRBV10-3 and TRBJ2-1; 14 nucleotides line up with TRBD2. Germline values: CDR1 ENHRY, CDR2 SYGVKD. Losses at the gene ends were 3 bases for V and 9 bases for J; bases not matched to a gene: 7. The CDR3 runs to 16 residues. CDR3 residues: CAISDQTSGRASEQFF. In DNA, the CDR3 is TGTGCCATCAGTGACCAGACTAGCGGGAGGGCCAGTGAGCAGTTCTTC.

Here the CDR3 reads CASSPDNNQPQHF. The DNA for the CDR3 is TGTGCCAGCTCACCGGACAACAATCAGCCCCAGCATTTT. The V and J genes are TRBV18 and TRBJ1-5; tentative D call: TRBD1 (5 bases). Germline CDR1 and CDR2: KGHSH and LQKENI. The CDR3 is 13 amino acids. V was shortened by 3 bases and J by 3 bases, with 6 bases between the two germline ends.